This T cell receptor beta chain was retrieved from a study of regulatory T cells in long-lasting Graves disease (dated by TCRdb to the early 2020s). Notes on the research overall: Antithyroid drugs had been taken for less than 3 months by newly diagnosed Graves' disease patients. A total of roughly 35 samples underwent TCR sequencing: about 13 from persistent and 20 from newly diagnosed Graves' disease patients. Peripheral blood TCR sequencing and RNA sequencing compared persistent Graves' disease patients with newly diagnosed Graves' disease patients. The study took place in China and was registered as a clinical trial.

What the study reported, not specific to this receptor: Persistent Graves' disease patients showed lower TCR Shannon entropy and fewer highly expanded clones than newly diagnosed patients, suggesting clonal expansion. The small sample size was acknowledged by the authors as a limitation that may reduce accuracy. Sequencing and analysis were limited to the TCR beta chain. Because the primary lesion, thyroid tissue, could not be accessed, the study looked at peripheral blood alone. Patients with persistent disease shared more public clonotypes (around 2,500) than newly diagnosed patients did (approximately 990). Persistent disease showed preferential use of TRBV28, TRBJ1-2 and TRBJ2-5, whereas newly diagnosed disease favored TRBV20-1 and TRBJ2-1.

To prepare the library, multiplex PCR was applied. Instrument on record: Illumina HiSeq 4000. TCR beta libraries were built with iRepertoire HTBI primers and Arm-PCR amplification of CDR3 regions. Before sequencing, the PCR products underwent gel purification. The authors processed their data as follows. Across samples, roughly 60 TRBV and over 11 TRBJ segments were identified and used for gene usage analysis of CDR3 amino acid clonotypes. Filtered high-quality paired reads were merged into contigs using COPE and FqMerger. BLAST was used to align contigs to IMGT TRBV, TRBD and TRBJ reference genes, with CDR3 defined following IMGT. Highly expanded clones were defined as clonotypes with a frequency above 0.1%. Repertoire diversity was measured by Shannon entropy, and V-J evenness by the Gini coefficient. A clonotype was considered public if more than one individual shared it. Using fastp at Q25 and MiXCR, TCRdb reprocessed the public reads and kept productive beta chains. Rows are combined by CDR3 protein, so each entry shows the most common genes and DNA. TCRdb, not the original authors, processed these V and J calls. The sample has 350,000 to 500,000 distinct CDR3 sequences on record, about 17% of them singletons. The ten top clones hold 20% to 25% of the sample.

Unmatched junction bases come to 8, with V trimmed by 5 bases and J by 0 bases. The CDR3 goes from the cysteine to the phenylalanine over 16 residues. Only the CDR3 part of the read is kept: 48 bases, read in frame from the first base. CDR1 and CDR2, per the germline V gene (reference sequence), are SEHNR and FQNEAQ. This clonotype was observed a handful of times. The specificity of this receptor is unknown. No qualities accompany the bases; no much larger clone lies one base away. This sample's time point label indicates: newly diagnosed GD, antithyroid drugs for less than 3 months. For both TCR sequencing and RNA sequencing, RNA was extracted from PBMCs using TRIzol. Graves' disease was diagnosed according to American Thyroid Association guidelines. Patients for the study were recruited at an endocrinology department in Xi'an, China. From each patient, approximately 9 milliliters of peripheral blood was collected into an EDTA anticoagulant tube. Ficoll Paque Plus density gradient separation was used to isolate PBMCs, and no further T cell sorting was done. An Agilent 2100 Bioanalyzer and agarose gel were used to check RNA quality, and a NanoDrop 2000 was used to measure RNA concentration.

These same records also appear under a second study, on T cells in Graves' hyperthyroidism and ophthalmopathy. As that second paper reports: Stable Graves' hyperthyroidism was defined as the absence of progression to ophthalmopathy over 18 months of follow-up. The hyperthyroidism patients were between 18 and 65 years old and newly diagnosed, with a disease duration of less than 2 months. The study excluded patients with uncontrolled infections, other autoimmune diseases, pregnancy or lactation. Clinical symptoms, serum thyroxine and TRAb, thyroid ultrasound, and orbital computed tomography formed the basis for the diagnoses. For the first round of RT-PCR on the TCR CDR3, the HTBI primer set was used together with the Qiagen OneStep RT-PCR kit. Most expanded thyroid clonotypes (frequency above 0.001) were also detected in blood, a finding suggesting that blood repertoires may reflect thyroid immune responses. A 13 V-J signature model separated ophthalmopathy from stable hyperthyroidism, with around 88% sensitivity and 81% to 83% specificity in cross-validation and 80%/75% in testing. In validation, the model predicted progression to ophthalmopathy a median of 6.5 months before onset, with around 70% sensitivity and roughly 72% specificity. TCR V-J signatures able to tell the groups apart were searched for in a discovery cohort of approximately 95 patients, of whom over 40 had Graves' ophthalmopathy and about 60 had stable Graves' hyperthyroidism. Whether ophthalmopathy could be predicted prospectively was tested in an independent validation cohort made up of under 20 hyperthyroidism patients plus 17 patients who later progressed to ophthalmopathy. For training and testing, the approximately 97 patients in the discovery cohort were randomly divided in a 7:3 ratio. In addition, the study compared T-cell repertoires in thyroid tissue and in blood from about 6 Graves' hyperthyroidism patients. After sampling, hyperthyroidism patients received methimazole starting at 30 mg daily, and ophthalmopathy patients received high-dose intravenous methylprednisolone. Libraries were constructed in a second round of multiplex PCR, after which size selection and purification were carried out. Sequencing of the libraries was done on an Illumina HiSeq2000 using paired-end 100 bp reads. Raw data were processed with SOAPnuke, discarding reads with adapters, uncalled bases, mean Phred below 15, or no exact constant-primer or identifier match. High-quality paired reads were merged using COPE v1.2.5, and each unique nucleotide sequence was defined as a clonotype. Clonotypes were aligned to IMGT TRBV, TRBD and TRBJ reference segments using MiTCR v1.1. The analysis was restricted to V-J combinations with a frequency above 0.0001, which together covered roughly 99% of the repertoires. The TCS score was defined as F50 (clonal expansion) divided by E x V (chaos), with BLOSUM62-based TCRdist calculated between CDR3 peptides within each V-J. Welch's t-statistics and random forest reduced 514 V-J features to about 12, which were used in a naive Bayes classifier (R e1071). Sample size was not statistically predetermined, and investigators were not blinded to group allocation. The paper reports TCR Vbeta CDR3 sequencing of about 140 peripheral blood samples: fewer than 50 ophthalmopathy, roughly 74 hyperthyroidism and around 17 progressor patients.

Here the sequenced sample was peripheral blood mononuclear cells (PBMCs), taken at new diagnosis, from a patient treated with antithyroid drugs. The chain uses TRBV7-9 and TRBJ2-3, and 7 junctional nucleotides match TRBD2. The clonotype was recovered from a woman younger than 30 with Graves disease. Donor details come from another sample of the same person, matched by shared clones. The DNA is as follows: TGTGCCAGCAGCCTTAGGGGTAGCGGGAGCACAGATACGCAGTATTTT. The encoded protein is CASSLRGSGSTDTQYF.